Given below is one T cell receptor (beta chain) in context. Its specificity is unknown. The data were taken from a study of cytomegalovirus exposure and HLA in healthy donors. Study-level results: Previous analysis showed most TCR beta V segments were productive about 90% or about 30% of the time. The authors enumerated 180 or so TCR beta chains as linked to cytomegalovirus. Later on, analysis showed that most CMV-associated TCR beta chains appeared to be HLA-restricted.

Germline V CDR1 and CDR2: SEHNR, FQNEAQ (reference sequence). The V end was cut by 1 base, the J end by 2 bases, with 15 bases between. The CDR3 runs 16 residues. PCR involved 60 Vbeta and 13 Jbeta primers. Libraries were prepared by immunoSEQ multiplex PCR; TCRdb keeps only in-frame clonotypes and omits some of them. The sample shows roughly 86,000 clones, about 80% of them seen only once. The chain recombines TRBV7-9 with TRBJ2-7; a possible D gene is TRBD2 (6 bases). This TCR was sampled from a female donor in good health and CMV-seronegative. Input material: PBMCs. CDR3 amino acids: CASSLVSGVGAYEQYF. CDR3 sequence (DNA): TGTGCCAGCAGCTTAGTTTCGGGGGTGGGGGCCTACGAGCAGTACTTC.